A selection of T cell receptor beta chains follows, all from one sample in a study of blood T cell repertoires in COVID-19. Produced via immunoSEQ multiplex PCR; TCRdb's table is partial and in-frame only. The data contain more than 200,000 clones, around 86% of them singletons. Sequencing was done on a sample of peripheral blood. These receptors originate from a woman aged 55-70 years with COVID-19, enrolled during active disease. Each CDR3 is given with its conserved first and last residue. Fields, in order: D gene, clone size, V gene, J gene, CDR3 protein, CDR3 DNA. D genes are given only for firm matches. Not all rows give a size; the values are once, few, many and, for expanded clones, a class.

.	.	TRBV28	TRBJ1-1	CASSFRVMNTEAFF	TGTGCCAGCAGTTTCAGGGTAATGAACACTGAAGCTTTCTTT
TRBD2	.	TRBV5-5	TRBJ2-1	CASSGAGGTNNEQFF	TGTGCCAGCAGCGGGGCGGGAGGGACAAACAATGAGCAGTTCTTC
.	.	TRBV4-3	TRBJ1-1	CASSQEGQTMNTEAFF	TGCGCCAGCAGCCAAGAGGGGCAGACCATGAACACTGAAGCTTTCTTT
.	once	TRBV30	TRBJ1-5	CAWSVRGLQPQHF	TGTGCCTGGAGTGTACGGGGTTTGCAGCCCCAGCATTTT
.	.	TRBV11-2	TRBJ1-1	CASSAKGYTEAFF	TGTGCCAGCAGCGCCAAGGGGTATACTGAAGCTTTCTTT
.	.	TRBV27	TRBJ2-1	CASSPGVVPNEQFF	TGTGCCAGCAGCCCGGGGGTGGTCCCCAATGAGCAGTTCTTC
.	.	TRBV27	TRBJ2-7	CASSLARTASYEQYF	TGTGCCAGCAGTTTGGCCCGGACAGCCTCCTACGAGCAGTACTTC
.	once	TRBV30	TRBJ1-6	CAWSLQARSSYNSPLHF	TGTGCCTGGAGTCTTCAGGCCCGATCCTCCTATAATTCACCCCTCCACTTT
.	.	TRBV7-8	TRBJ2-2	CASSRPLNTGELFF	TGTGCCAGCAGCCGACCCCTTAACACCGGGGAGCTGTTTTTT
TRBD1	.	TRBV15	TRBJ1-6	CATSSDRGNSPLHF	TGTGCCACCAGCAGCGACAGGGGGAATTCACCCCTCCACTTT
TRBD1	.	TRBV19	TRBJ2-6	CATTTGGSSGANVLTF	TGTGCCACCACGACAGGGGGCAGCTCTGGGGCCAACGTCCTGACTTTC
TRBD1	.	TRBV5-4	TRBJ1-4	CASSLARDRGREGDEKLFF	TGTGCCAGCAGCTTGGCCCGGGACAGGGGGCGAGAAGGCGATGAAAAACTGTTTTTT
TRBD2	.	TRBV15	TRBJ2-1	CATSRDGTTYNEQFF	TGTGCCACCAGCAGAGATGGGACTACCTACAATGAGCAGTTCTTC
TRBD1	.	TRBV24-1	TRBJ2-3	CATSDPDRADTQYF	TGTGCCACCAGTGACCCTGACAGGGCAGATACGCAGTATTTT
.	once	TRBV5-1	TRBJ1-1	CASSLGTLNTEAFF	TGCGCCAGCAGCTTGGGTACTTTGAACACTGAAGCTTTCTTT
TRBD2	few	TRBV6-6	TRBJ2-7	CASSPGLGGYEQYF	TGTGCCAGCAGTCCAGGACTAGGAGGCTACGAGCAGTACTTC